The clone carrying this T cell receptor beta chain has ten or more counts. Antigen: not known. Trimming at V came to 3 bases and at J to 6 bases, leaving 12 bases not matched to a gene. The CDR3 is made up of 17 amino acids. In germline, CDR1 is SGHRS, CDR2 YFSETQ. This sample is part of a study of identical twins. Whole-study findings and limits: Beta out-of-frame sequences showed weaker excess sharing between twins.

After template switching added a universal primer site, the resulting cDNA carried unique molecular identifiers. TCRdb reprocessed the 5' RACE reads via MiXCR and lists one record per CDR3 protein. The sample records approximately 670,000 distinct CDR3 sequences, around 5.7% being singletons. This clonotype was obtained from a man aged 18 to 30 in good health. The chain employs TRBV5-1 and TRBJ2-2; 9 nucleotides agree with TRBD1. Sequencing input: naive T cells sorted from blood. As DNA, the CDR3 is TGCGCCAGCAGCTCCTTTACAGGGGGCCTTAGCTCCGGGGAGCTGTTTTTT. Translating gives CASSSFTGGLSSGELFF.